Reported below is one T cell receptor (beta chain). What it binds is not known. Using immunoSEQ multiplex PCR, the repertoire was profiled, and TCRdb retains in-frame clones only, with some absent. The sample comprises 6,400 or so clones, 78% of which are singletons, and 14% rests with the top ten. The germline V gene has CDR1 LNHDA and CDR2 SQIVND (reference sequence). The trim removed 5 bases at V and 9 bases at J, leaving 15 bases unmatched. The CDR3 extends over 15 amino acids. The data stem from a study of immune cell composition in non-small cell lung cancer. Across the whole study: Histologic subtype was mainly adenocarcinoma or squamous cell carcinoma.

General study points: Lung adenocarcinomas had lower top 10 clone scores and clonality than squamous tumours. About 80% of squamous and approximately 30% of adenocarcinoma cases had tumour-associated clones >0.5%.

The TCR was taken from a human donor with non-small cell lung cancer. The sample comprised lung tumor tissue. The chain employs TRBV19 and TRBJ2-7; 8 bases line up with TRBD1. The CDR3: CASSVGDRGWARQYF. CDR3 nucleotides: TGTGCCAGTAGTGTTGGAGACAGGGGTTGGGCTCGGCAGTACTTC.